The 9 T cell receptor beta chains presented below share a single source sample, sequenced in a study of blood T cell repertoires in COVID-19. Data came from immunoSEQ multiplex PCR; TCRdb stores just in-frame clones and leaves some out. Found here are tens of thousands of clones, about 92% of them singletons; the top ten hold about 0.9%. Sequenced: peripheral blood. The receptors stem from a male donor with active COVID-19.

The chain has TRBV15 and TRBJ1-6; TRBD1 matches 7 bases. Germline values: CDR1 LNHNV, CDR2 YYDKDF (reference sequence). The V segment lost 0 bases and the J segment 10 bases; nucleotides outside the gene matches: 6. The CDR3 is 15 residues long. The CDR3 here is CATSRDQGVGSPLHF. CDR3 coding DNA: TGTGCCACCAGCAGAGATCAGGGGGTAGGGTCACCCCTCCACTTT.

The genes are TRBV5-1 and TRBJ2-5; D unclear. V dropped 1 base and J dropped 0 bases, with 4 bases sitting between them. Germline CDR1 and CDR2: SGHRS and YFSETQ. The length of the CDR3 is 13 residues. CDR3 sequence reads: CASSLTNQETQYF. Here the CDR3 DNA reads TGCGCCAGCAGCTTGACTAACCAAGAGACCCAGTACTTC.

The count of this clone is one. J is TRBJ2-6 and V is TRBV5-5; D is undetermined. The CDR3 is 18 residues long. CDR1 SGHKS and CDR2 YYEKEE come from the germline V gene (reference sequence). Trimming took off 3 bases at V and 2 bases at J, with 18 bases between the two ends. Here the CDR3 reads CASSWSEVFSAGANVLTF. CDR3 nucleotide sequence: TGTGCCAGCAGCTGGTCTGAGGTATTTTCGGCTGGGGCCAACGTCCTGACTTTC.

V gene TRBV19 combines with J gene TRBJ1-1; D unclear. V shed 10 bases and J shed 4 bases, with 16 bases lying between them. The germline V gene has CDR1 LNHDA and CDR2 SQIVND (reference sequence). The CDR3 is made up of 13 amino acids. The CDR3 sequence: CATKDWGGTEAFF. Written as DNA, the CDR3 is TGTGCCACCAAAGACTGGGGAGGCACTGAAGCTTTCTTT.

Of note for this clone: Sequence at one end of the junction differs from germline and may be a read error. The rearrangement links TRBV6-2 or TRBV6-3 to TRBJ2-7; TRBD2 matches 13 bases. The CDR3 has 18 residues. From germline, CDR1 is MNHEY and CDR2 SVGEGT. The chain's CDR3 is CASRYSTSGGTYSYEQYF. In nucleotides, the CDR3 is TGTGCCAGCAGGTACTCGACTAGCGGGGGGACCTACTCCTACGAGCAGTACTTC.

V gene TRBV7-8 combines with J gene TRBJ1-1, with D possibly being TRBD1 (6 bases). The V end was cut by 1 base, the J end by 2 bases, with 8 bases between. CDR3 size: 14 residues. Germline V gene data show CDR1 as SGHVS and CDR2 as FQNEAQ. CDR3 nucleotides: TGTGCCAGCAGCTTAGGGACAGCCAACACTGAAGCTTTCTTT. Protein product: CASSLGTANTEAFF.

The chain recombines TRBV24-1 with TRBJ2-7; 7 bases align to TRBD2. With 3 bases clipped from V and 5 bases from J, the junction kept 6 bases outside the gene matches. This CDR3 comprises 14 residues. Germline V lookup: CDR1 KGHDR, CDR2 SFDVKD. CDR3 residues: CATSDGGEANEQYF. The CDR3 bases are TGTGCCACCAGTGATGGGGGGGAAGCTAACGAGCAGTACTTC.

The CDR3 spells CASSRQGAGFSGANVLTF. As DNA, the CDR3 is TGTGCCAGCAGCAGGCAGGGGGCTGGCTTCTCTGGGGCCAACGTCCTGACTTTC. The rearrangement uses TRBV2 and TRBJ2-6; 8 positions match TRBD1. After removal of 6 bases from V and 0 bases from J, the junction contained 10 bases not matched to a gene. From germline, CDR1 is SNHLY and CDR2 FYNNEI. The length of the CDR3 is 18 residues.

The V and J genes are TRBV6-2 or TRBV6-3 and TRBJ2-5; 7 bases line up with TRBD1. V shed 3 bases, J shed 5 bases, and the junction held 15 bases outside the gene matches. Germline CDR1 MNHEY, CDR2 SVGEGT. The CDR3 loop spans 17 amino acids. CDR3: CASSYQKGTVQRETQYF. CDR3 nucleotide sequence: TGTGCCAGCAGTTATCAGAAGGGGACAGTCCAGAGGGAGACCCAGTACTTC.